The 27 T cell receptor beta chains presented below share a single source sample, sequenced in a study of blood T cells in healthy people across ages. Primed by a sample-barcoded 5' primer and a J-beta primer mix, a second PCR proceeded for about 6 to 12 cycles. MiXCR, applied by TCRdb to the 5' RACE reads, yields one record per CDR3 protein. The sample has approximately 1.5 million distinct CDR3 sequences, about 35% seen once. Sequencing was done on a sample of blood. The origin of the receptors is a woman aged 25 to 39 in good health.

Concerning this clonotype itself: Possible read error: a much larger clone is one base away. V gene TRBV12-3 or TRBV12-4 combines with J gene TRBJ2-3; 12 bases agree with TRBD2. Unmatched junction bases numbered 12, after V lost 4 bases and J lost 4 bases. This CDR3 has 18 residues. In nucleotides, the CDR3 is TGTGCCAGCAGTTCAAGACTAGCGGGGGACCGCGGTGCAGATACGCAGTATTTT. Protein product: CASSSRLAGDRGADTQYF.

This chain connects TRBV20-1 to TRBJ2-1; D possibly corresponds to TRBD1 (6 bases). CDR3 length equals 18 residues. Germline CDR1 reads DFQATT; CDR2 reads SNEGSKA (reference sequence). Trimming stripped 0 bases from V and 7 bases from J, with 25 bases between. The CDR3 coding sequence is TGCAGTGCTAGAGATAGCTTCCTCGATGACAGGCTGAGGAATGAGCAGTTCTTC. Its protein is CSARDSFLDDRLRNEQFF.

The gene calls are TRBV7-9 and TRBJ2-1; 9 bases map to TRBD1. The V gene end was trimmed by 4 bases and the J gene end by 8 bases; junction bases not matched to a gene: 6. CDR3 length: 14 residues. Per germline, CDR1 SEHNR and CDR2 FQNEAQ (reference sequence). The CDR3 DNA sequence: TGTGCCAGCAGCTCCTACAGGGGGCGGGATGAGCAGTTCTTC. Encoded protein: CASSSYRGRDEQFF.

The rearrangement uses TRBV9 and TRBJ2-4, with 12 bases matching TRBD2. The germline CDR1 and CDR2 sequences are SGDLS and YYNGEE. V lost 0 bases and J lost 1; bases outside the gene matches: 8. The CDR3 runs 19 residues. This chain's CDR3 is CASSVGLAGVSPAKNIQYF. DNA of the CDR3: TGTGCCAGCAGCGTAGGACTAGCGGGAGTTAGCCCGGCCAAAAACATTCAGTACTTC.

This clonotype was detected a few times. The chain is built from TRBV7-2 and TRBJ1-6, with D perhaps TRBD1 (6 bases). Germline V gives CDR1 SGHTA, CDR2 FQGNSA. V was cut by 5 bases and J by 8 bases, with 13 bases left in between. This CDR3 comprises 14 residues. The DNA for the CDR3 is TGTGCCAGCAGCATACAGGGTACAGATTCACCCCTCCACTTT. Its translation is CASSIQGTDSPLHF.

The chain is built from TRBV6-1 and TRBJ1-5; D is perhaps TRBD1 (5 bases). The germline V gene has CDR1 MNHNS and CDR2 SASEGT. The V end lost 10 bases, the J end lost 0 bases, and 19 bases lay between the germline ends. The CDR3 consists of 16 residues. The CDR3 DNA sequence: TGTGCCATTAAAAGGGCAGGGCGGATTAGCAATCAGCCCCAGCATTTT. Translated, it gives CAIKRAGRISNQPQHF.

With respect to this clonotype: A junction boundary mismatches the germline segment, possibly from a read error. The chain couples TRBV4-1 to TRBJ2-3; D gene ambiguous. The CDR3 runs 13 residues. The germline gives CDR1 MGHRA, CDR2 YSYEKL. This CDR3 reads CAGSQEGTDTQYF. The CDR3 DNA reads as TGCGCCGGCAGCCAAGAAGGCACAGATACGCAGTATTTT.

The chain employs TRBV3-1 and TRBJ2-5; 10 bases are a match to TRBD1. The length of the CDR3 is 15 residues. Germline V gene lookup returns CDR1 LGHDT and CDR2 YNNKEL (reference sequence). The trim removed 5 bases at V and 5 bases at J, leaving 8 bases unmatched. The CDR3 here is CASSKRQGAWETQYF. The CDR3 region has the DNA TGTGCCAGCAGCAAGAGACAGGGGGCGTGGGAGACCCAGTACTTC.

This clonotype was found many times. The CDR3 coding sequence is TGTGCCTGGAGGACAGGCAACTATGGCTACACCTTC. This codes for CAWRTGNYGYTF. The chain joins TRBV30 to TRBJ1-2; perhaps TRBD1 as D (6 bases). Trimming took off 3 bases at V and 2 bases at J, with 7 bases between the two ends. The germline CDR1 and CDR2 sequences are GTSNPN and SVGIG (reference sequence). The CDR3 runs to 12 residues.

CDR3: CSARDRAGGWGGYTF. For the CDR3, the DNA is TGCAGTGCTAGAGATCGCGCAGGGGGCTGGGGTGGCTACACCTTC. V is TRBV20-1 and J is TRBJ1-2; TRBD1 agrees at 8 bases. The CDR3 runs to 15 residues. Germline lookup yields CDR1 DFQATT and CDR2 SNEGSKA (reference sequence). Losses at the gene ends were 0 bases for V and 7 bases for J; bases not matched to a gene: 10.

Worth noting for this clonotype: At one end, the junction sequence differs from germline, possibly due to a read error. This chain uses TRBV5-1 with TRBJ2-6; D call uncertain. This CDR3 has 13 amino acids. In germline, CDR1 is SGHRS, CDR2 YFSETQ. The CDR3 sequence: CASTLPSANVLAF. The CDR3 DNA reads as TGCGCCAGCACCTTGCCTAGTGCCAACGTCCTGGCTTTC.

This chain joins TRBV4-2 and TRBJ2-5, with D hard to call. V gave up 0 bases and J gave up 5 bases, with 13 bases separating them. CDR3 size: 15 residues. From germline, CDR1 is LGHNA and CDR2 YNFKEQ. This CDR3 reads CASSQEGRFGETQYF. CDR3 nucleotide sequence: TGTGCCAGCAGCCAAGAGGGTCGATTTGGGGAGACCCAGTACTTC.

There are a few counts of this clonotype. The CDR3 nucleotides read TGTGCCAGCAGCCTCCGGGGGCGGGGGGTCTACAATGAGCAGTTCTTC. It translates to CASSLRGRGVYNEQFF. This rearrangement joins TRBV11-2 to TRBJ2-1; 8 bases are a match to TRBD2. CDR1 and CDR2 from the germline V gene are SGHAT and FQNNGV. After removal of 5 bases from V and 3 bases from J, the junction contained 9 bases not matched to a gene. The CDR3 extends over 16 amino acids. Full variable domain (remainder filled in from reference TRBV11-2 and TRBJ2-1): EAGVAQSPRYKIIEKRQSVAFWCNPISGHATLYWYQQILGQGPKLLIQFQNNGVVDDSQLPKDRFSAERLKGVDSTLKIQPAKLEDSAVYLCASSLRGRGVYNEQFFGPGTRLTVL.

In its sample, this clonotype was seen a few times. The genes are TRBV30 and TRBJ1-1; D unresolved. Trimming removed 2 bases at V and 4 bases at J, with 11 bases between. The germline CDR1 and CDR2 sequences are GTSNPN and SVGIG (reference sequence). CDR3 length equals 13 residues. The CDR3 sequence: CAWSSLGSTEAFF. CDR3 coding DNA: TGTGCCTGGAGTAGTCTAGGGTCCACTGAAGCTTTCTTT.

This clonotype was observed a handful of times. The chain combines TRBV4-2 with TRBJ2-7; D possibly corresponds to TRBD2 (7 bases). CDR3 length: 17 residues. Germline loops: CDR1 LGHNA, CDR2 YNFKEQ. V shed 0 bases and J shed 7 bases, with 22 bases lying between them. The CDR3 loop reads CASSQDSGAGEGLEQYF. CDR3 in DNA: TGTGCCAGCAGCCAAGATTCGGGGGCGGGAGAAGGGCTTGAGCAGTACTTC.

The chain links TRBV5-4 to TRBJ2-1; D remains ambiguous. The V gene lost 3 bases and the J gene lost 10 bases, with 8 bases spanning the gap. Germline CDR1 reads SGHNT; CDR2 reads YYREEE (reference sequence). This CDR3 is built from 11 residues. The CDR3 DNA reads as TGTGCCAGCAGCTCTGTACAGGAGCAGTTCTTC. Its protein is CASSSVQEQFF.

This clonotype was seen at least ten times. The chain has TRBV29-1 and TRBJ2-1; 10 bases map to TRBD1. This CDR3 spans 13 amino acids. With 6 bases clipped from V and 6 bases from J, the junction kept 5 bases outside the gene matches. The germline V gene encodes CDR1 SQVTM and CDR2 ANQGSEA. This chain's CDR3 is CSVGDRGSNEQFF. CDR3 coding DNA: TGCAGCGTAGGGGACAGGGGCAGCAATGAGCAGTTCTTC.

The V call is TRBV20-1, the J call TRBJ1-1; D may be TRBD1 (5 bases). V shed 5 bases and J shed 4 bases, with 14 bases lying between them. The CDR3 spans 13 residues. CDR1 and CDR2 (germline): DFQATT, SNEGSKA (reference sequence). CDR3: CSAYLRAGTEAFF. The CDR3, as DNA: TGCAGTGCTTATCTCAGGGCGGGCACTGAAGCTTTCTTT.

Comment on this clonotype: A read error is possible here, since a much larger clone lies one base away. The CDR3 coding sequence is TGCAGCGTTGGGACAGGGAGCTCAGATACGCAGTATTTT. Its translation: CSVGTGSSDTQYF. V and J are TRBV29-1 and TRBJ2-3; 8 bases are shared with TRBD1. The CDR3 contains 13 residues. The germline gives CDR1 SQVTM, CDR2 ANQGSEA. Trimming removed 4 bases from V and 4 bases from J; junction bases left unmatched: 4.

This clonotype was recorded at least ten times. V gene TRBV20-1 combines with J gene TRBJ2-7; the D call may be TRBD1 or TRBD2 (6 bases each). With 3 bases removed from V and 2 bases from J, the gap between germline ends came to 14 bases. Germline V gene data show CDR1 as DFQATT and CDR2 as SNEGSKA (reference sequence). The CDR3 spans 14 residues. CDR3 bases: TGCAGTGCTAGGTGGGCCCGGGGGCCCTACGAGCAGTACTTC. This codes for CSARWARGPYEQYF.

This chain uses TRBV7-2 with TRBJ2-3, with D unclear. V was pared by 2 bases and J by 2 bases, with 8 bases between. Per germline, CDR1 SGHTA and CDR2 FQGNSA. CDR3 length equals 14 residues. For the CDR3, the DNA is TGTGCCAGCAGCTTATACCAGTACACAGATACGCAGTATTTT. The encoded protein is CASSLYQYTDTQYF.

The chain is built from TRBV7-3 and TRBJ2-7; tentatively, D is TRBD1 (5 bases). V lost 4 bases and J lost 0, with 13 bases in between. CDR3 length: 15 residues. Germline values: CDR1 SGHTA, CDR2 FQGTGA. DNA of the CDR3: TGTGCCAGCAGCTCCCAGGGTGATGCCTCCTACGAGCAGTACTTC. This codes for CASSSQGDASYEQYF.

The rearrangement links TRBV9 to TRBJ2-7; maybe TRBD1 (5 bases). CDR3 size: 14 residues. V was trimmed by 0 bases and J by 3 bases, leaving 10 bases between them. Looked up from germline, CDR1 is SGDLS and CDR2 is YYNGEE. CDR3 coding DNA: TGTGCCAGCAGCGTAGATCAGGGTCACTACGAGCAGTACTTC. Protein: CASSVDQGHYEQYF.

J is TRBJ1-5 and V is TRBV27, with 8 bases fitting TRBD1. Germline-derived CDR1 and CDR2 are MNHEY and SMNVEV (reference sequence). After removal of 1 base from V and 2 bases from J, the junction contained 4 bases not matched to a gene. The CDR3 spans 16 residues. The CDR3: CASSLLGQGRNQPQHF. CDR3 DNA sequence: TGTGCCAGCAGTTTATTAGGACAGGGCCGCAATCAGCCCCAGCATTTT.

The chain employs TRBV3-1 and TRBJ2-2; TRBD1 aligns across 7 bases. This CDR3 is built from 15 residues. V shed 3 bases, J shed 7 bases, and the junction held 8 bases outside the gene matches. CDR1 and CDR2 from the germline V gene are LGHDT and YNNKEL (reference sequence). CDR3 DNA: TGTGCCAGCAGCCAGGAATACAGGGGTAGCGGGGAGCTGTTTTTT. This encodes CASSQEYRGSGELFF.

V and J are TRBV9 and TRBJ2-1; perhaps TRBD1 as D (5 bases). Trimming removed 0 bases from V and 5 bases from J, with 9 bases in between. CDR1 SGDLS and CDR2 YYNGEE come from the germline V gene. This CDR3 is built from 14 residues. Here the CDR3 reads CASSVAATDNEQFF. CDR3 coding DNA: TGTGCCAGCAGCGTAGCCGCGACAGACAATGAGCAGTTCTTC. Full variable domain (rest looked up from reference TRBV9 and TRBJ2-1): DSGVTQTPKHLITATGQRVTLRCSPRSGDLSVYWYQQSLDQGLQFLIQYYNGEERAKGNILERFSAQQFPDLHSELNLSSLELGDSALYFCASSVAATDNEQFFGPGTRLTVL.

The V call is TRBV9, the J call TRBJ2-5; D ambiguous. The CDR3 length is 13 residues. V lost 0 bases to trimming and J lost 5 bases, with 8 bases between them. CDR1 and CDR2 (germline): SGDLS, YYNGEE. This chain's CDR3 is CASSVASRETQYF. Here the CDR3 DNA reads TGTGCCAGCAGCGTAGCTTCTCGTGAGACCCAGTACTTC.